The clone carrying this T cell receptor beta chain was picked up one time. The antigen is undetermined. V gave up 3 bases and J gave up 3 bases; unmatched junction bases: 1. This CDR3 has 14 amino acids. Germline V gene sequence: CDR1 SGDLS, CDR2 YYNGEE. The source of the sample is a study of OX40 agonist ivuxolimab in advanced cancers. For the study at large: The patients' treatment was ivuxolimab, an agonistic anti-OX40 (CD134) antibody. Three individuals attained partial responses, comprising one hepatocellular carcinoma case and two cutaneous melanoma cases.

Profiled with immunoSEQ multiplex PCR; TCRdb holds only in-frame clones, not every one. Seen here are approximately 62,000 clones, 85% to 95% observed once, and the top ten hold 13%. Autoimmune disease history or systemic immunosuppression disqualified patients. Study-wide results and caveats: Expanded clones were, on average, more numerous in CD8+ T cells than in CD4+.

This sample comprised CD4+ or CD8+ T cells sorted from blood, obtained in a trial of the OX40 agonist ivuxolimab. This TCR was recovered from an adult with an advanced solid tumor such as melanoma, head and neck, liver or kidney cancer. The chain employs TRBV9 and TRBJ2-2; 8 bases agree with TRBD2. CDR3 protein: CASSDGRDTGELFF. CDR3 DNA sequence: TGTGCCAGCAGCGACGGGAGGGACACCGGGGAGCTGTTTTTT.